This section outlines one TCR beta chain sequence together with its context. CDR3 length: 13 residues. Trimming cost V 5 bases and J 5 bases, with 12 bases left between them. Germline values: CDR1 PRHDT, CDR2 FYEKMQ (reference sequence). Per the study methods: Quantification of nucleated cells was approximated via reference gene primer amplification. The table came from immunoSEQ multiplex PCR; TCRdb's copy has only in-frame clones and leaves some out. V, J and clone size are those of that table, while D and trimming were read from the DNA. The table records roughly 70,000 clones, 60% to 85% of them present only once. The sample is drawn from a study of blood T cell repertoires in COVID-19. In the study overall: Sites across the United States, Italy and Spain contributed samples from acute and convalescent COVID-19. From T cells, B-cell-depleted T cells, or PBMCs came the material, which was cDNA or gDNA.

The sequenced sample was peripheral blood. The V gene is TRBV13, the J gene TRBJ2-5; D unresolved. This sequence was found in a man between 65 and 79 years old with acute or convalescent COVID-19. The CDR3 DNA reads TGTGCCAGCAGCCCGGGTCTGTCGGAGACCCAGTACTTC. It encodes CASSPGLSETQYF.